Following are 22 T cell receptor beta chains from one sample sequenced in a study of cytomegalovirus exposure and HLA in healthy donors. In the PCR, 60 Vbeta and 13 Jbeta primers were used. TCRdb's table, derived via immunoSEQ multiplex PCR, lists solely in-frame clones and lacks some. This sample's table reports over 100,000 clones. The source material was PBMCs. The receptor source for this set is a young man in good health and CMV-seronegative.

The gene calls are TRBV7-2 and TRBJ1-2, with D possibly being TRBD1 (6 bases). Germline V gene sequence: CDR1 SGHTA, CDR2 FQGNSA. Trimming stripped 5 bases from V and 1 base from J, with 14 bases between. CDR3 length: 15 residues. The CDR3 nucleotides read TGTGCCAGCAGCCCTCAGGGGCCCCTTAACTATGGCTACACCTTC. Translated, it gives CASSPQGPLNYGYTF.

The V and J genes are TRBV5-4 and TRBJ1-2; maybe TRBD1 (6 bases). Germline V lookup: CDR1 SGHNT, CDR2 YYREEE (reference sequence). Trimming removed 1 base from V and 8 bases from J, with 12 bases in between. The CDR3 consists of 13 residues. CDR3 amino acids: CASSLTGTNGYTF. CDR3 DNA: TGTGCCAGCAGCTTGACAGGGACGAACGGCTACACCTTC.

CDR3 nucleotide sequence: TGTGCCAGCAGCGTAGCTCCGGGACAGGGGAATGAAAAACTGTTTTTT. Its protein product is CASSVAPGQGNEKLFF. The chain is built from TRBV9 and TRBJ1-4, with 10 positions matching TRBD1. V shed 0 bases and J 5 bases; nucleotides not matched to a gene: 4. From germline, CDR1 is SGDLS and CDR2 YYNGEE. The CDR3 has 16 amino acids.

The chain is built from TRBV27 and TRBJ2-2; 12 bases are shared with TRBD2. CDR3 length equals 15 residues. Germline values: CDR1 MNHEY, CDR2 SMNVEV (reference sequence). V was clipped by 6 bases and J by 5 bases; unmatched bases: 4. The CDR3 sequence is CASRPTSGRTGELFF. The CDR3 DNA reads TGTGCCAGCAGGCCTACTAGCGGGAGGACCGGGGAGCTGTTTTTT.

With respect to this clone: One end of the junction does not line up with germline, which may come from a read error. The rearrangement joins TRBV5-6 to TRBJ1-1, with 8 positions matching TRBD1. CDR3 size: 13 residues. Germline CDR1 SGHDT, CDR2 YYEEEE. The DNA for the CDR3 is TGTGCCAGCAGCCTGGACAGGGAGACTGAAGCTCTCTTT. It encodes CASSLDRETEALF.

V usage is TRBV7-9 and J usage is TRBJ1-2; tentatively, D is TRBD1 (5 bases). CDR1 and CDR2 (germline): SEHNR, FQNEAQ (reference sequence). The length of the CDR3 is 13 residues. The V gene lost 10 bases and the J gene lost 8 bases, with 20 bases spanning the gap. In DNA form, the CDR3 reads TGTGCCATCACCCCTTCGGCAGGGTACGGCTACACCTTC. This gives the protein CAITPSAGYGYTF.

The chain joins TRBV4-3 to TRBJ1-1; D gene uncertain. CDR1 and CDR2 (germline): LGHNA, YSLEER. The CDR3 loop spans 15 amino acids. With 1 base removed from V and 7 bases from J, the gap between germline ends came to 16 bases. This chain's CDR3 is CASSQGLGLKGEAFF. CDR3 DNA sequence: TGCGCCAGCAGCCAAGGCCTCGGACTGAAAGGTGAAGCTTTCTTT.

V and J are TRBV7-9 and TRBJ2-7; D possibly corresponds to TRBD1 (8 bases). The germline CDR1 and CDR2 sequences are SEHNR and FQNEAQ (reference sequence). The length of the CDR3 is 17 residues. The germline V and J ends were trimmed by 4 bases and 2 bases, with 21 bases remaining between them. CDR3 loop: CASSSGRGTGRPYEQYF. CDR3 in DNA: TGTGCCAGCAGCTCAGGGAGGGGGACAGGAAGACCCTACGAGCAGTACTTC.

The V gene is TRBV7-2, the J gene TRBJ1-2; a weak D match, TRBD1 (6 bases). The CDR3 contains 13 residues. Germline loops: CDR1 SGHTA, CDR2 FQGNSA. V gave up 1 base and J gave up 5 bases, with 8 bases separating them. Written as DNA, the CDR3 is TGTGCCAGCAGCTTAGACAGGGAGTATGGCTACACCTTC. Translated: CASSLDREYGYTF.

V is TRBV18 and J is TRBJ1-1, with 10 bases matching TRBD1. From germline, CDR1 is KGHSH and CDR2 LQKENI. The CDR3 consists of 21 residues. The junction had 19 bases not matched to a gene; V was cut back by 0 bases and J by 3 bases. This CDR3 is CASSPPVAGTGAGFRYTEAFF. The CDR3 nucleotides are TGTGCCAGCTCACCACCGGTGGCAGGGACAGGGGCCGGTTTTAGATACACTGAAGCTTTCTTT.

The V gene is TRBV11-2, the J gene TRBJ1-2; D is perhaps TRBD1 (5 bases). The length of the CDR3 is 14 residues. The germline V gene encodes CDR1 SGHAT and CDR2 FQNNGV. V was pared by 6 bases and J by 3 bases, with 14 bases between. The CDR3 nucleotides are TGTGCCAGCAGAAAAGGGGCAGACTACTATGGCTACACCTTC. Residues: CASRKGADYYGYTF.

This chain joins TRBV7-9 and TRBJ1-1, with 7 bases matching TRBD1. This CDR3 contains 12 residues. V gave up 5 bases and J gave up 8 bases; unmatched junction bases: 5. CDR1 and CDR2 (germline): SEHNR, FQNEAQ (reference sequence). The CDR3 region is CASSGGTAEAFF. In DNA, the CDR3 is TGTGCCAGCAGCGGCGGGACAGCGGAAGCTTTCTTT.

This chain links TRBV28 with TRBJ2-7, with TRBD1 matching 7 bases. The germline gives CDR1 MDHEN, CDR2 SYDVKM. J lost 6 bases, V lost 6 bases, and 11 bases had no gene match. This CDR3 spans 14 amino acids. CDR3 residues: CASRPGTGDREQYF. The DNA for the CDR3 is TGTGCCAGCAGACCGGGAACAGGGGACCGCGAGCAGTACTTC.

V and J are TRBV6-1 and TRBJ1-3; D ambiguous. Between the trimmed V and J ends, which lost 0 bases and 0 bases, there was a span of 9 bases. The CDR3 is 16 amino acids. Germline V gene lookup returns CDR1 MNHNS and CDR2 SASEGT. The CDR3 DNA reads TGTGCCAGCAGTGAAGCCGTTGCAGGCTCTGGAAACACCATATATTTT. It codes for CASSEAVAGSGNTIYF.

The chain carries TRBV10-3 and TRBJ2-2; D uncertain. The V gene lost 10 bases and the J gene lost 0 bases, with 12 bases spanning the gap. This CDR3 has 14 amino acids. CDR1 ENHRY and CDR2 SYGVKD come from the germline V gene. CDR3 in amino acids: CATHTDTNTGELFF. The DNA for the CDR3 is TGTGCCACCCATACAGACACGAACACCGGGGAGCTGTTTTTT.

The chain recombines TRBV28 with TRBJ1-3; D may be TRBD1 (6 bases). The CDR3 sequence is 15 residues long. Germline values: CDR1 MDHEN, CDR2 SYDVKM. Trimming cost V 7 bases and J 0 bases, with 13 bases left between them. CDR3 nucleotides: TGTGCCAGCACCCTTAACAGGGACTCTGGAAACACCATATATTTT. Its protein is CASTLNRDSGNTIYF.

CDR3 sequence (DNA): TGTGCCACCAGCAGAGGAGGGGGTAACACTGAAGCTTTCTTT. Its protein product is CATSRGGGNTEAFF. The chain is built from TRBV15 and TRBJ1-1; D perhaps matches TRBD1 (6 bases). In germline, CDR1 is LNHNV, CDR2 YYDKDF (reference sequence). The V end was cut by 1 base, the J end by 2 bases, with 8 bases between. The CDR3 is made up of 14 amino acids.

The chain joins TRBV7-9 to TRBJ2-7; D possibly corresponds to TRBD1 (6 bases). V shed 4 bases and J shed 2 bases, with 15 bases lying between them. This CDR3 contains 15 residues. Germline values: CDR1 SEHNR, CDR2 FQNEAQ (reference sequence). DNA of the CDR3: TGTGCCAGCAGCTCGCGACAGGATGGGGCCTACGAGCAGTACTTC. Protein: CASSSRQDGAYEQYF.

The V and J genes are TRBV4-3 and TRBJ2-5; TRBD2 is a possible D gene (6 bases). The CDR3 loop spans 15 amino acids. Trimming removed 4 bases from V and 4 bases from J, with 16 bases in between. Germline V gene lookup returns CDR1 LGHNA and CDR2 YSLEER. The CDR3 DNA follows: TGCGCCAGCAGCCCTTCTACGGGGGTCGCAGAGACCCAGTACTTC. Its translation: CASSPSTGVAETQYF.

J is TRBJ2-2 and V is TRBV5-4, with a weak D call TRBD1 (5 bases). Germline assignment: CDR1 SGHNT and CDR2 YYREEE (reference sequence). The V gene lost 4 bases and the J gene lost 5 bases, with 15 bases spanning the gap. CDR3 size: 15 residues. CDR3 DNA: TGTGCCAGCAGCGCCCTAGACAGTGCGACCGGGGAGCTGTTTTTT. It specifies CASSALDSATGELFF.

The DNA for the CDR3 is TGCGCCAGCAGCCAGACAGGGGCCCGGCCCTATGGCTACACCTTC. Its translation is CASSQTGARPYGYTF. The chain employs TRBV4-1 and TRBJ1-2, with 8 bases aligning to TRBD1. CDR3 length: 15 amino acids. The V gene end was trimmed by 3 bases and the J gene end by 4 bases; junction bases not matched to a gene: 7. Per the germline V gene, CDR1 is MGHRA and CDR2 is YSYEKL.

The chain combines TRBV28 with TRBJ1-3; a possible D gene is TRBD1 (5 bases). The V gene lost 3 bases and the J gene lost 4 bases, with 19 bases spanning the gap. Germline CDR1 reads MDHEN; CDR2 reads SYDVKM. This CDR3 contains 17 residues. The chain's CDR3 is CASSLSTGGAEGNTIYF. The CDR3 bases are TGTGCCAGCAGTTTGAGTACTGGAGGGGCGGAAGGAAACACCATATATTTT.